The next 7 T cell receptor beta chains were all read from a single sample in a study of blood T cell repertoires in COVID-19 (TCRdb year 2020). Libraries were built with the immunoSEQ multiplex PCR assay. Entries here come from immuneACCESS through TCRdb and include only in-frame sequences with V and J called. Some clones fail to appear in such tables; in the studies checked, an unresolved V gene covers under half of the shortfall, and the cause of the remainder is unknown. This sample is represented by nearly 200,000 clones; 85% to 90% of them were singletons. Approximately 0.75% of the sample comes from the top ten. The sequenced sample consisted of peripheral blood. The receptors here all came from a woman in her seventies with acute or convalescent COVID-19.

V usage is TRBV10-3 and J usage is TRBJ2-5, with TRBD2 matching over 12 bases. The CDR3 contains 14 residues. V shed 4 bases and J 8 bases; nucleotides not matched to a gene: 5. The germline gives CDR1 ENHRY, CDR2 SYGVKD. The CDR3 nucleotides are TGTGCCATCAGTGGGACTAGCGGGGACTCAACCCAGTACTTC. This translates into CAISGTSGDSTQYF.

The V and J genes are TRBV7-2 and TRBJ1-1; the D is unclear. Looked up from germline, CDR1 is SGHTA and CDR2 is FQGNSA. The V end was cut by 5 bases, the J end by 4 bases, with 14 bases between. The CDR3 loop spans 14 amino acids. CDR3 residues: CASSPGGRATEAFF. In DNA form, the CDR3 reads TGTGCCAGCAGCCCGGGAGGTAGGGCCACTGAAGCTTTCTTT.

This sequence joins TRBV19 and TRBJ2-7; 10 nucleotides align to TRBD2. Germline lookup yields CDR1 LNHDA and CDR2 SQIVND (reference sequence). V lost 6 bases to trimming and J lost 0 bases; unmatched junction nucleotides: 8. This CDR3 is built from 16 residues. CDR3 in amino acids: CASRGSRTSGSYEQYF. The CDR3 region has the DNA TGTGCCAGTAGAGGGTCCAGGACTAGCGGCTCCTACGAGCAGTACTTC.

This clone has only a few counts. This rearrangement joins TRBV10-1 to TRBJ1-1; D not resolved. Per germline, CDR1 WNHNN and CDR2 SYGVQD (reference sequence). Deletions cut 0 bases from V and 5 bases from J, with 7 bases between. The CDR3 is made up of 13 amino acids. This chain's CDR3 is CASSESRATEAFF. CDR3 in DNA: TGCGCCAGCAGTGAGTCGCGGGCAACTGAAGCTTTCTTT.

This chain joins TRBV2 and TRBJ2-7; 8 bases match TRBD2. CDR1 SNHLY and CDR2 FYNNEI come from the germline V gene. The CDR3 totals 15 residues. V dropped 6 bases and J dropped 4; count of bases not matched to a gene: 11. CDR3 sequence reads: CASSQESGSGYEQYF. CDR3 sequence (DNA): TGTGCCAGCAGCCAGGAGAGCGGGAGCGGGTACGAGCAGTACTTC.

The chain combines TRBV19 with TRBJ1-2; D might be TRBD1 (6 bases). The CDR3 sequence is 13 residues long. V lost 2 bases and J lost 8, with 12 bases in between. The germline V gene encodes CDR1 LNHDA and CDR2 SQIVND (reference sequence). The CDR3 DNA reads TGTGCCAGTAGTATAAACAGGGAGCAGGGCTACACCTTC. Protein product: CASSINREQGYTF.

This clone was counted a few times. The chain joins TRBV14 to TRBJ1-2; 7 nucleotides agree with TRBD1. V gave up 4 bases and J gave up 5 bases; unmatched junction bases: 7. Germline V CDR1 and CDR2: SGHDN, FVKESK. This CDR3 comprises 14 residues. As DNA, the CDR3 is TGTGCCAGCAGCCCAGCAGGGACAGCTTATGGCTACACCTTC. Translating it yields CASSPAGTAYGYTF. The full variable domain, its missing parts supplied by reference TRBV14 and TRBJ1-2, is EAGVTQFPSHSVIEKGQTVTLRCDPISGHDNLYWYRRVMGKEIKFLLHFVKESKQDESGMPNNRFLAERTGGTYSTLKVQPAELEDSGVYFCASSPAGTAYGYTFGSGTRLTVV.